This T cell receptor (beta chain) was sequenced during a study of T-cell memory formation after mild COVID-19. One entry per CDR3 protein results from TCRdb running MiXCR on the 5' RACE reads. The data hold around 45,000 distinct CDR3 sequences, with 7.5% to 10% observed a single time. Germline V gene data show CDR1 as SGHRS and CDR2 as YFSETQ. The CDR3 consists of 20 residues. Trimming removed 4 bases from V and 4 bases from J; junction bases left unmatched: 25. The rearrangement uses TRBV5-1 and TRBJ1-1, with TRBD1 identical over 7 bases. The TCR was taken from an adult woman who had mild COVID-19 (a few samples of this study predate the infection). Cell type and time point are not known. The sample consisted of PBMCs or a T cell subset sorted from them (not recorded which). The CDR3 DNA is TGCGCCAGCAGCACCAGGGGGGTCCCGATAAAGGGGGACTGGGTCACTGAAGCTTTCTTT. Protein product: CASSTRGVPIKGDWVTEAFF. The variable domain in full, with the rest retrieved from reference TRBV5-1 and TRBJ1-1, is KAGVTQTPRYLIKTRGQQVTLSCSPISGHRSVSWYQQTPGQGLQFLFEYFSETQRNKGNFPGRFSGRQFSNSRSEMNVSTLELGDSALYLCASSTRGVPIKGDWVTEAFFGQGTRLTVV.